This TCR beta chain was documented in a study of T cells after somatic rescue of genetic block. TCRdb's table, derived via immunoSEQ multiplex PCR, lists solely in-frame clones and lacks some. The repertoire holds approximately 58,000 clones, with 90% to 97% as singletons. CDR1 MGHDK and CDR2 SYGVNS come from the germline V gene. The CDR3 contains 16 residues. Trimming cost V 3 bases and J 3 bases; bases outside gene matches: 7. This chain connects TRBV25-1 to TRBJ2-3; TRBD1 agrees at 9 bases. The sequence came from a child younger than two. Sequencing used peripheral blood mononuclear cells (PBMCs). CDR3 amino acids: CASSDPGTGRTDTQYF. CDR3 coding DNA: TGTGCCAGCAGTGATCCCGGGACAGGGAGGACAGATACGCAGTATTTT.